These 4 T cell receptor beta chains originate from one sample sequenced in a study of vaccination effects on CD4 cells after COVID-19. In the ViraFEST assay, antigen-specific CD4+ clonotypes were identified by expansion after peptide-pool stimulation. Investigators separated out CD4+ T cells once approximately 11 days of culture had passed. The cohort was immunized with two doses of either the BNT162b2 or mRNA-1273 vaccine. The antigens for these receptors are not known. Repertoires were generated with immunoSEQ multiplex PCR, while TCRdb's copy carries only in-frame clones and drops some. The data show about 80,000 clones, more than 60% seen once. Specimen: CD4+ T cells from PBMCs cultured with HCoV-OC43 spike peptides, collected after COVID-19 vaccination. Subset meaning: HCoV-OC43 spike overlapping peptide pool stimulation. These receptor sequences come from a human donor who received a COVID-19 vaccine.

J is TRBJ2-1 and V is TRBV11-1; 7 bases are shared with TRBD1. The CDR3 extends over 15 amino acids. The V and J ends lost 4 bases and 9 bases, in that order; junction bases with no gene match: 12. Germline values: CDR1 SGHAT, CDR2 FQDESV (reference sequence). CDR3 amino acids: CASSSRGRGFSEQFF. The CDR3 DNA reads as TGTGCCAGCAGCTCCAGGGGGAGAGGTTTTAGTGAGCAGTTCTTC.

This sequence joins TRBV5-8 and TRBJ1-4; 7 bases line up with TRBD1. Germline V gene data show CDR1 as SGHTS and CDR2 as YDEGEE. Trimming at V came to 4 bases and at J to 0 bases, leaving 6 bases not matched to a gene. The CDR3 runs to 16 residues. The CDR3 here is CASSGTGTATNEKLFF. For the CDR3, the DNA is TGTGCCAGCAGCGGAACCGGGACAGCAACTAATGAAAAACTGTTTTTT.

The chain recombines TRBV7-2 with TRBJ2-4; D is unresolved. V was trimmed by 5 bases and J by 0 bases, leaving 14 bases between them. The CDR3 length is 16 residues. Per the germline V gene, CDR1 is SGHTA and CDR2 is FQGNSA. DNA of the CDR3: TGTGCCAGCAGCCCTTCCTTAACCGGAGCCAAAAACATTCAGTACTTC. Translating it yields CASSPSLTGAKNIQYF.

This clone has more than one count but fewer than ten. Written as DNA, the CDR3 is TGTGCCAGTAGTAACACAGGGATCCCTGAAGCTTTCTTT. Translating gives CASSNTGIPEAFF. This chain links TRBV19 with TRBJ1-1; D perhaps matches TRBD1 (6 bases). Germline V gene sequence: CDR1 LNHDA, CDR2 SQIVND (reference sequence). CDR3 length: 13 residues. The V end was cut by 4 bases, the J end by 6 bases, with 12 bases between. Supplemented by reference TRBV19 and TRBJ1-1, the full variable domain reads DGGITQSPKYLFRKEGQNVTLSCEQNLNHDAMYWYRQDPGQGLRLIYYSQIVNDFQKGDIAEGYSVSREKKESFPLTVTSAQKNPTAFYLCASSNTGIPEAFFGQGTRLTVV.